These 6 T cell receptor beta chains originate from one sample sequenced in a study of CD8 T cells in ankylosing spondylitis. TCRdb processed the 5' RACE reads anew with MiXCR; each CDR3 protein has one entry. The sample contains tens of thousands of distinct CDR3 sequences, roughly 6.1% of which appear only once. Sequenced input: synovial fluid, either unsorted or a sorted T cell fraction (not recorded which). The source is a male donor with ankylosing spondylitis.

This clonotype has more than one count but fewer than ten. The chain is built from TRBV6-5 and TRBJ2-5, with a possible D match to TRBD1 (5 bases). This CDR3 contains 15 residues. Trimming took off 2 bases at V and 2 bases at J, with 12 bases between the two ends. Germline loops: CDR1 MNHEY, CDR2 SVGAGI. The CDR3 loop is CASSYLGARQETQYF. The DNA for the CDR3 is TGTGCCAGCAGTTACCTAGGGGCGCGTCAAGAGACCCAGTACTTC.

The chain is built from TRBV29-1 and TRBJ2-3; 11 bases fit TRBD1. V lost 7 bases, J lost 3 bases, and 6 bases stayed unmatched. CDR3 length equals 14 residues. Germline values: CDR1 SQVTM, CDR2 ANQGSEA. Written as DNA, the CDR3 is TGCAGCGCGTCGGGACAGGGGGGGACAGATACGCAGTATTTT. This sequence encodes CSASGQGGTDTQYF.

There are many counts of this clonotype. The CDR3 DNA reads TGTGCCAGCAGTGCCGAGCCGTCTCGAGGGGGCCTATATAATTCACCCCTCCACTTT. Protein product: CASSAEPSRGGLYNSPLHF. The chain has TRBV12-3 or TRBV12-4 and TRBJ1-6; 7 nucleotides match TRBD1. J was trimmed by 4 bases and V by 5 bases; bases with no gene match: 17. This CDR3 contains 19 residues.

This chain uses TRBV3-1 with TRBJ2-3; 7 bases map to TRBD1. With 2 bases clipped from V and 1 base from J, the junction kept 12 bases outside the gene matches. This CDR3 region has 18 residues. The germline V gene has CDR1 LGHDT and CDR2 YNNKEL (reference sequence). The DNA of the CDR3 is TGTGCCAGCAGCCAAAGGACAGGCGGCGGTAGGGGCACAGATACGCAGTATTTT. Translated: CASSQRTGGGRGTDTQYF.

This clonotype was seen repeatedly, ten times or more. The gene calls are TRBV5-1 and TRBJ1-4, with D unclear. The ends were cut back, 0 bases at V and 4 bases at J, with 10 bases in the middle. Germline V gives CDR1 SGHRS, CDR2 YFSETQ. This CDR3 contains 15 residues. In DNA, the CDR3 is TGCGCCAGCAGCTTGGACGGCAGAAATAATGAAAAACTGTTTTTT. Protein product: CASSLDGRNNEKLFF.

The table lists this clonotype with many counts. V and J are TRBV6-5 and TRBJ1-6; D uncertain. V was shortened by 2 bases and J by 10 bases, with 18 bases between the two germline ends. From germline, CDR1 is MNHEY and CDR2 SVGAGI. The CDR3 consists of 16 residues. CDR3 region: CASSYESPGTASPLHF. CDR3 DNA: TGTGCCAGCAGTTACGAGTCCCCCGGCACTGCATCACCCCTCCACTTT.